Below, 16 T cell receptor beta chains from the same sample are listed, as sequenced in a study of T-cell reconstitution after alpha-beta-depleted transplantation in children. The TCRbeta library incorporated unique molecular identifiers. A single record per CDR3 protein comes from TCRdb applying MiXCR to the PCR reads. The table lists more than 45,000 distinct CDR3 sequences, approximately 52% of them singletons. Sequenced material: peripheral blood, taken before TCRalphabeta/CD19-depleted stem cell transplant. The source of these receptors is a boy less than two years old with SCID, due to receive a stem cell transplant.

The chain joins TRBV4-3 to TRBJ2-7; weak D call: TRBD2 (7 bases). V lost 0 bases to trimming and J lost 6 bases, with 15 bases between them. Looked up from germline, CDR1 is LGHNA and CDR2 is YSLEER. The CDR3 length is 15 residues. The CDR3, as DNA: TGCGCCAGCAGCCAAGAGAGGGGGAGGGACCGCGAGCAGTACTTC. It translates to CASSQERGRDREQYF.

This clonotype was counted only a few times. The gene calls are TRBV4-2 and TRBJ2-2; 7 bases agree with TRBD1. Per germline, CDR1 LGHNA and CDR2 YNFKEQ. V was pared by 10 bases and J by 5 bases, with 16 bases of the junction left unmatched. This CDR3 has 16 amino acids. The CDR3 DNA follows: TGTGCCATGAGCCCCCTGGGACAGCAACATACCGGGGAGCTGTTTTTT. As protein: CAMSPLGQQHTGELFF.

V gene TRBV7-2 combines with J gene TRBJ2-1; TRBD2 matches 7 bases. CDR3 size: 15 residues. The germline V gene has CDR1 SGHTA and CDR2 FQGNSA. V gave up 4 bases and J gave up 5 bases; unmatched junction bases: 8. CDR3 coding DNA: TGTGCCAGCAGCTGGTTGGGCGGGGGTGACAATGAGCAGTTCTTC. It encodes CASSWLGGGDNEQFF.

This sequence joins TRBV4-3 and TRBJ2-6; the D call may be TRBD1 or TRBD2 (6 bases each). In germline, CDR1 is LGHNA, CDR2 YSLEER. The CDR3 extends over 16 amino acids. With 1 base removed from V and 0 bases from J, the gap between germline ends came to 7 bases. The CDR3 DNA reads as TGCGCCAGCAGCCAAGCGGGGGCCTCTGGGGCCAACGTCCTGACTTTC. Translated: CASSQAGASGANVLTF.

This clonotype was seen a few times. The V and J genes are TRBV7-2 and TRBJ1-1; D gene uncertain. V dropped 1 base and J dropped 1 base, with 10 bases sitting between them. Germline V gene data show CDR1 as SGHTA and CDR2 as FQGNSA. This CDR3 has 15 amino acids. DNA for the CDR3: TGTGCCAGCAGCTTAGAAGCAGGTGCGAACACTGAAGCTTTCTTT. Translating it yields CASSLEAGANTEAFF.

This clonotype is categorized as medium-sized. CDR3 residues: CSAPAGRMSNQPQHF. The CDR3 DNA reads as TGCAGTGCCCCCGCCGGCAGGATGAGCAATCAGCCCCAGCATTTT. The chain links TRBV20-1 to TRBJ1-5; D is uncertain. This CDR3 contains 15 residues. CDR1 and CDR2 from the germline V gene are DFQATT and SNEGSKA (reference sequence). V was cut by 6 bases and J by 1 base, with 16 bases left in between.

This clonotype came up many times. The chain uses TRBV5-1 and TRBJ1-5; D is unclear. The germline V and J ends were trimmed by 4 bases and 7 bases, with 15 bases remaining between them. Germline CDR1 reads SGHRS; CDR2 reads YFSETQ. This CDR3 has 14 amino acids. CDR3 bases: TGCGCCAGCAGCCCGGACCCTGTGCAGCAGCCCCAGCATTTT. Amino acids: CASSPDPVQQPQHF.

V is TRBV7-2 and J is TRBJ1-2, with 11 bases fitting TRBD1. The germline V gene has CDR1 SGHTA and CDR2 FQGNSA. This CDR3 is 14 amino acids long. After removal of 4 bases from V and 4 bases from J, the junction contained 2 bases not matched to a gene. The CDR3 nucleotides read TGTGCCAGCAGCTCGGACAGGGGGCCCTATGGCTACACCTTC. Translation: CASSSDRGPYGYTF.

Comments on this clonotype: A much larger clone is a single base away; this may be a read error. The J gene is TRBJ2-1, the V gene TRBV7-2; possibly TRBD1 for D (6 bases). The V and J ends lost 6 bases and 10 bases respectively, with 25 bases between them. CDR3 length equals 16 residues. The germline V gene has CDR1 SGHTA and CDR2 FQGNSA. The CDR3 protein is CASSSSQGPRGAEQFF. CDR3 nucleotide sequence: TGTGCCAGCAGTTCTTCCCAGGGGCCCCGTGGAGCGGAGCAGTTCTTC.

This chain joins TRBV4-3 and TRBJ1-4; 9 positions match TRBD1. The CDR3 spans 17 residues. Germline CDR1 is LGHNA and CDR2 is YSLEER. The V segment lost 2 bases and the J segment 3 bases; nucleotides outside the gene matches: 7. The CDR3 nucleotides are TGCGCCAGCAGCCAAATACAGGGGGCGCAGCCTAATGAAAAACTGTTTTTT. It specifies CASSQIQGAQPNEKLFF.

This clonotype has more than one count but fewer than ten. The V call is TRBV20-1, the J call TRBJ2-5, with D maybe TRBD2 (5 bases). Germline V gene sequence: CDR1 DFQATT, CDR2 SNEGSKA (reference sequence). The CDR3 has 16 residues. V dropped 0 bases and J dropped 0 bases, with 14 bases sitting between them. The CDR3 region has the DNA TGCAGTGCTAGAGATGCCGAGGGTGGGGACCAAGAGACCCAGTACTTC. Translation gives CSARDAEGGDQETQYF.

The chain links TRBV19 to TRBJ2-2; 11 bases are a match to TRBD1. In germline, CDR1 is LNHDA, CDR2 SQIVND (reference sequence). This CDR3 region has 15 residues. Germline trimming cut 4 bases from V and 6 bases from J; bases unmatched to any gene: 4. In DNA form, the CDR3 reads TGTGCCAGTAGTAATCCGGGACAGGGGGCCGGGGAGCTGTTTTTT. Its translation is CASSNPGQGAGELFF.

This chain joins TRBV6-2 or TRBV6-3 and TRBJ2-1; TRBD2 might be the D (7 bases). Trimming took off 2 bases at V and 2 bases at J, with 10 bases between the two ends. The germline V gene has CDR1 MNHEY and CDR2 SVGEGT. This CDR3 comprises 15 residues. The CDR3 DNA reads TGTGCCAGCAGTTACCGGGGGGCCGCCTACAATGAGCAGTTCTTC. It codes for CASSYRGAAYNEQFF.

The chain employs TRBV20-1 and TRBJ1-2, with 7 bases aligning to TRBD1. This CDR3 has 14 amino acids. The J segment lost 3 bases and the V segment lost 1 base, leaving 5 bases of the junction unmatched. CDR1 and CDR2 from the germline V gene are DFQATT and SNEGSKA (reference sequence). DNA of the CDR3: TGCAGTGCTAGAGGAATTGGGACAGACTATGGCTACACCTTC. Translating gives CSARGIGTDYGYTF.

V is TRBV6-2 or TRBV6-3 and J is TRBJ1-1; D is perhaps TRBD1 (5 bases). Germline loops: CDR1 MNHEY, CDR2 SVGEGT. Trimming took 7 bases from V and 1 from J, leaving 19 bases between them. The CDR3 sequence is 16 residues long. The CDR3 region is CASTLRPGPGNTEAFF. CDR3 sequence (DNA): TGTGCCAGCACGCTGCGGCCAGGGCCGGGGAACACTGAAGCTTTCTTT.

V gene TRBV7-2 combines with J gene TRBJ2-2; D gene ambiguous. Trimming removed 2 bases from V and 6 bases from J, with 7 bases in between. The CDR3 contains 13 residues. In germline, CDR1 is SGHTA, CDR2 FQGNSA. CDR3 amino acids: CASSLSQAGELFF. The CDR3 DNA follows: TGTGCCAGCAGCTTATCCCAGGCCGGGGAGCTGTTTTTT.